The clone carrying this T cell receptor beta chain was seen more than once but under ten times. The record originates from a study of cytotoxic CD8 clonotypes in ibrutinib-treated CLL. Profiled with immunoSEQ multiplex PCR; TCRdb holds only in-frame clones, not every one. The sample holds hundreds of thousands of clones, 79% seen once. Germline V gene data show CDR1 as WSHSY and CDR2 as SAAADI. V gave up 6 bases and J gave up 3 bases, with 14 bases separating them. CDR3 length equals 15 residues. The chain has TRBV10-2 and TRBJ2-2; D possibly corresponds to TRBD2 (7 bases). The TCR was taken from a human donor with chronic lymphocytic leukemia. This sample comprised PBMCs, obtained after 12 months of ibrutinib treatment. The CDR3 bases are TGCGCCAGCAGGGAAACAGGGAGGGACACCGGGGAGCTGTTTTTT. Its translation is CASRETGRDTGELFF.